This T cell receptor beta chain derives from a study of Ad26.COV2.S vaccination and SARS-CoV-2 variants. Study-wide points: Vaccine and placebo recipients had similar non-spike TCR breadth. Individuals receiving vaccine had higher spike-specific TCR breadth than placebo recipients did.

Only in-frame clones appear in the TCRdb table, and some are missing; sequencing was by immunoSEQ multiplex PCR. The top ten hold roughly 17% of the sample, which has 85,000 to 120,000 clones, 80% seen once. The CDR3 totals 14 residues. CDR1 and CDR2 from the germline V gene are LNHDA and SQIVND (reference sequence). Trimming left V 5 bases short and J 1 base short, with 11 bases between. About this clone itself: Antigen: not known.

The TCR sequence derives from a human donor who had recovered from COVID-19. The source was peripheral blood, collected after recovery from COVID-19. The chain couples TRBV19 to TRBJ2-5, with D unclear. The CDR3 coding sequence is TGTGCCAGTAGTTTCGGACCGGCCCAAGAGACCCAGTACTTC. This encodes CASSFGPAQETQYF.